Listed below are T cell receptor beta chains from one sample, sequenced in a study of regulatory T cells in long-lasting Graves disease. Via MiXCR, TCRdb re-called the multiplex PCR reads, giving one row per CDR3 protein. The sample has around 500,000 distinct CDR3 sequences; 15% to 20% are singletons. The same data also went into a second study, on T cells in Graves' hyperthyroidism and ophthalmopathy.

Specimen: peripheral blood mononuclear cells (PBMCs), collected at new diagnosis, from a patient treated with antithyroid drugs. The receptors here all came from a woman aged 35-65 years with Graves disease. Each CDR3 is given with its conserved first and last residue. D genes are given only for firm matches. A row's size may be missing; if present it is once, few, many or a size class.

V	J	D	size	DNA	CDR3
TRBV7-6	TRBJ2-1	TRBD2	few	TGTGCCAGCAGCCTAAGACTAGCGGGGGTGTCCTACAATGAGCAGTTCTTC	CASSLRLAGVSYNEQFF
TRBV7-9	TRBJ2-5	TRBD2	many	TGTGCCAGCAGCTCCAGACTAGCGGGGGAGACCCAGTACTTC	CASSSRLAGETQYF
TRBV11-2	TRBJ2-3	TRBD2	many	TGTGCCAGCAGCCCCTGGGGGACTAGTCTGGATACGCAGTATTTT	CASSPWGTSLDTQYF
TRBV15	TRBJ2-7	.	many	TGTGCCACCAGCAGAGATTCCGCCTACGAGCAGTACTTC	CATSRDSAYEQYF
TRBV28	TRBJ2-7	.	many	TGTGCCAGCAGCCCCGGCACACTCCCCTACGAGCAGTACTTC	CASSPGTLPYEQYF
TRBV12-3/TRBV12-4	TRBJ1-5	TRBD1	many	TGTGCCAGCAGTGGGACAGATCTAAATCAGCCCCAGCATTTT	CASSGTDLNQPQHF
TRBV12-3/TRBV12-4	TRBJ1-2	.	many	TGTGCCAGCACCGAGGGGAACTATGGCTACACCTTC	CASTEGNYGYTF
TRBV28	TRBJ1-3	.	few	TGTGCCAGCAGTACTCGGGGTACTGGAAACACCATATATTTT	CASSTRGTGNTIYF
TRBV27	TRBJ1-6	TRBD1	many	TGTGCCAGCAGTTACAGGGGCGGTAATTCACCCCTCCACTTT	CASSYRGGNSPLHF
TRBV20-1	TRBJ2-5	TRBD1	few	TGCAGTGCTAGGCTCTCAGGGGGCCACGAGACCCAGTACTTC	CSARLSGGHETQYF
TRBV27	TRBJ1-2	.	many	TGTGCCAGCAGTTCCAACAGGGTCGGCTACACCTTC	CASSSNRVGYTF
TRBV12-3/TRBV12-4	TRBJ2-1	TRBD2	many	TGTGCCAGCAGCCCCGGCTTGGCGGGGGTGTCCCGAGAGCAGTTCTTC	CASSPGLAGVSREQFF
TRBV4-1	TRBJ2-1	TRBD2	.	TGCGCCAGCAGCCAACCACTAGCGGGGAAGGTAAATGAGCAGTTCTTC	CASSQPLAGKVNEQFF
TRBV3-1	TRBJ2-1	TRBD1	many	TGTGCCAGCAGCCAGCAGGGGGTTCTATACAATGAGCAGTTCTTC	CASSQQGVLYNEQFF
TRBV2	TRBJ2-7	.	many	TGTGCCAGCAGTGATGTACGTAGCCTATCCTACGAGCAGTACTTC	CASSDVRSLSYEQYF
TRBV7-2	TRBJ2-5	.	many	TGTGCCAGCAGTCTTACGTTGGGGGTCCAAGAGACCCAGTACTTC	CASSLTLGVQETQYF
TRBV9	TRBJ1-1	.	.	TGTGCCAGCAGCAAACAGGGTTTCGGCACTGAAGCTTTCTTT	CASSKQGFGTEAFF